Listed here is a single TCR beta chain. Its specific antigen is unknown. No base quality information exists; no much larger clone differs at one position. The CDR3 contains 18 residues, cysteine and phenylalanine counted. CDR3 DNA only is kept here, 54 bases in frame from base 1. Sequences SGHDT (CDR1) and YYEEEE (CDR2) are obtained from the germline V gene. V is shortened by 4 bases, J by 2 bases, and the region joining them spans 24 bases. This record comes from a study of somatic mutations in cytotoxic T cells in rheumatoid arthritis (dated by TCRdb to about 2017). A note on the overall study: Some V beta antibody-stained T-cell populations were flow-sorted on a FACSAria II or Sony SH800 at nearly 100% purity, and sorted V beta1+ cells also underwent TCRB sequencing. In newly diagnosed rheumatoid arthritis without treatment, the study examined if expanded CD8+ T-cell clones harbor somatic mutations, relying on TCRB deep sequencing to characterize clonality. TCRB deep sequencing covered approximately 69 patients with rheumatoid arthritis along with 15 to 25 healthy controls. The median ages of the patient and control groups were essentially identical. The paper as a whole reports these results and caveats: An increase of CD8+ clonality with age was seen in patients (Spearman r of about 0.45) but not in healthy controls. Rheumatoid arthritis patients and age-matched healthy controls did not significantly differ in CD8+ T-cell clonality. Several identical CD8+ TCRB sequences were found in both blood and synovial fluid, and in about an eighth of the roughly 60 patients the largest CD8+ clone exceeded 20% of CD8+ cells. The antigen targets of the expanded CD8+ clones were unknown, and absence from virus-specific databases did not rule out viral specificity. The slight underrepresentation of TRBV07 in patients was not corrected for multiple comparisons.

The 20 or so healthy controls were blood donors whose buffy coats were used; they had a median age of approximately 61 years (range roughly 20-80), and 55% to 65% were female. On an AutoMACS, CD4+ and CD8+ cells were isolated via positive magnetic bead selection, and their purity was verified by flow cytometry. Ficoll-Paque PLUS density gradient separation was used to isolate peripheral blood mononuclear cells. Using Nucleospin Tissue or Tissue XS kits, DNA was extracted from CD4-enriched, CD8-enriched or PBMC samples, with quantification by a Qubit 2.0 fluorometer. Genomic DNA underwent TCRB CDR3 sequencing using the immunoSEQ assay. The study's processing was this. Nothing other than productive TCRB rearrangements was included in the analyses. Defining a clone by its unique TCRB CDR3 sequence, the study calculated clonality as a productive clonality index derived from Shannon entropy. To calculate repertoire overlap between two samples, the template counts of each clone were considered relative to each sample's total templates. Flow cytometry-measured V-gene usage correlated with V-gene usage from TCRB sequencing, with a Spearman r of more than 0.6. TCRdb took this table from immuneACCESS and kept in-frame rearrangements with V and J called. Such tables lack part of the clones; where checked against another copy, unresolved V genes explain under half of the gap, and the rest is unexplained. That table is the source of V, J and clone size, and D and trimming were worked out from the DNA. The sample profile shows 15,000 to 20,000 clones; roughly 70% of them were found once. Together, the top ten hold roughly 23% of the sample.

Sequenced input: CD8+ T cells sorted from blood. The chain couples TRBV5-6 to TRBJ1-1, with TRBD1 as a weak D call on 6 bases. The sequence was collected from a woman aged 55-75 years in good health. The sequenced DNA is TGTGCCAGCAGCCCGACCCGCACAGGGAGAGGGATCAACACTGAAGCTTTCTTT. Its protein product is CASSPTRTGRGINTEAFF.